The rows below give T cell receptor beta chains drawn from one sample of a study of blood T cell repertoires in COVID-19. Clones were read by immunoSEQ multiplex PCR, and TCRdb kept only the in-frame ones, dropping some. The table lists about 100,000 clones, around nine tenths of them singletons. Sequenced input: peripheral blood. The receptor source for this set is a man older than 75 with active or convalescent COVID-19. CDR3s include the opening cysteine and the closing phenylalanine or tryptophan. The D gene is left open where the match is weak.

D,J,V,CDR3
-,TRBJ1-1,TRBV18,CASSPLSVNTEAFF
TRBD2,TRBJ2-2,TRBV19,CASSQGLAGVGAGELFF
-,TRBJ2-5,TRBV29-1,CSAERRRVETQYF
TRBD1,TRBJ1-1,TRBV28,CASSTRQGRAFF
-,TRBJ2-7,TRBV12-3/TRBV12-4,CASSLVHYEQYF
TRBD1,TRBJ1-2,TRBV7-2,CASSYGPWQGAGGYTF
TRBD1,TRBJ1-3,TRBV18,CASSVAGGSSGNTIYF
TRBD1,TRBJ1-5,TRBV5-1,CASSGTGRDQPQHF
TRBD2,TRBJ2-3,TRBV9,CASRWELAGGKYTDTQYF
TRBD2,TRBJ2-2,TRBV5-5,CASSWGGVNTGELFF
TRBD2,TRBJ2-1,TRBV9,CASSGTSGSYNEQFF
TRBD1,TRBJ1-2,TRBV10-3,CAITLDRGNYGYTF
TRBD1,TRBJ1-2,TRBV9,CASSVWTGGLSDGYTF
-,TRBJ1-1,TRBV10-3,CAIRQSNTEAFF
-,TRBJ1-1,TRBV7-3,CASSLSGGSGTEAFF
-,TRBJ2-3,TRBV5-1,CASSLGDLDTQYF
-,TRBJ2-3,TRBV5-1,CASSQGWTISSTDTQYF
TRBD2,TRBJ2-3,TRBV7-6,CASSLPYEREGTDTQYF
TRBD1,TRBJ1-2,TRBV5-8,CASSLYEGARGGYTF
-,TRBJ1-1,TRBV18,CASSRTNGNTEAFF
-,TRBJ2-7,TRBV28,CASSLTSLPYEQYF
TRBD1,TRBJ1-6,TRBV2,CANRDRGSPNSPLHF